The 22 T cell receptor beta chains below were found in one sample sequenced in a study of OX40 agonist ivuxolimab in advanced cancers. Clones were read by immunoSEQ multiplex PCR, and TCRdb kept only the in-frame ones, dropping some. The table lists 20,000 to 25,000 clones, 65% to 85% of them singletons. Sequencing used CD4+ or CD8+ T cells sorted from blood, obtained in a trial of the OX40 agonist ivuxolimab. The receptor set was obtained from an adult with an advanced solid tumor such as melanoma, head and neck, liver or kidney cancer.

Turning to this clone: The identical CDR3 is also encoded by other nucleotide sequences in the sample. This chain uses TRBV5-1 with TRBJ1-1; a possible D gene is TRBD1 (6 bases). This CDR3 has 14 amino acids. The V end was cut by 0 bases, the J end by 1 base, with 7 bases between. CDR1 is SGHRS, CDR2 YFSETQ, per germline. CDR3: CASSLGGQNTEAFF. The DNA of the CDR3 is TGCGCCAGCAGCTTGGGGGGACAGAACACTGAAGCTTTCTTT.

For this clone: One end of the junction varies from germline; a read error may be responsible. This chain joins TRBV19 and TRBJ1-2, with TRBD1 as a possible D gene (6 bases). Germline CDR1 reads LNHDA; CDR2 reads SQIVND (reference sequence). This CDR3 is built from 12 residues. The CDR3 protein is CANSRGATGYTF. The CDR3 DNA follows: TGTGCCAATAGTAGGGGGGCCACTGGCTACACCTTC.

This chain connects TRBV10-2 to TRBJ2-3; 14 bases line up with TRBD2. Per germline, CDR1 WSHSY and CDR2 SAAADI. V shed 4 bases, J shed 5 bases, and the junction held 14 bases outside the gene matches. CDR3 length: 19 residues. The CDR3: CASSGRLAGGPQGGDTQYF. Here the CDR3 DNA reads TGCGCCAGCAGTGGGCGACTAGCGGGGGGGCCTCAGGGAGGAGATACGCAGTATTTT.

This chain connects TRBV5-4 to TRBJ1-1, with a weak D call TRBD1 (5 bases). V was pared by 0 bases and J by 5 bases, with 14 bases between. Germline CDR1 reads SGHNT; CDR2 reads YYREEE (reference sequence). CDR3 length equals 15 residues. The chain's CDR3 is CASSLAGRSGTEAFF. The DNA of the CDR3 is TGTGCCAGCAGCTTGGCAGGGCGTTCGGGGACTGAAGCTTTCTTT.

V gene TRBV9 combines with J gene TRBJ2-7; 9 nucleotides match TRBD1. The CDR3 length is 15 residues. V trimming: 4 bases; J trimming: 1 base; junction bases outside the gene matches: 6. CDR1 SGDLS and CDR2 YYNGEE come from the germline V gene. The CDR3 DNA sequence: TGTGCCAGCAGCTTCACAGGGGGCTCATCCTACGAGCAGTACTTC. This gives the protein CASSFTGGSSYEQYF.

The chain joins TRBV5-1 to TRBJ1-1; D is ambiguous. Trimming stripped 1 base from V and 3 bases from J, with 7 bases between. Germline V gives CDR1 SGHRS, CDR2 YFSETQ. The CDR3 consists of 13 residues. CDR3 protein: CASSLMRDTEAFF. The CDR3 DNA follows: TGCGCCAGCAGCTTGATGAGGGACACTGAAGCTTTCTTT.

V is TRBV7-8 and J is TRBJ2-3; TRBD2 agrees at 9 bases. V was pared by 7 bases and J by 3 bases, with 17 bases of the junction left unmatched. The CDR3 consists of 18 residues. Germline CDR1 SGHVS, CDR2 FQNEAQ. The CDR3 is CASNRRGGSPDGTDTQYF. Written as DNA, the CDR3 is TGTGCCAGCAATAGGCGGGGGGGGTCGCCCGACGGGACAGATACGCAGTATTTT.

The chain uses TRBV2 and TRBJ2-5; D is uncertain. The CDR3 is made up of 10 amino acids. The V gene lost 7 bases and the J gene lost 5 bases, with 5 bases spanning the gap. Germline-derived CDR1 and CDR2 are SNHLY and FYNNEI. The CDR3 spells CASNEETQYF. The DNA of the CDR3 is TGTGCCAGCAATGAGGAGACCCAGTACTTC.

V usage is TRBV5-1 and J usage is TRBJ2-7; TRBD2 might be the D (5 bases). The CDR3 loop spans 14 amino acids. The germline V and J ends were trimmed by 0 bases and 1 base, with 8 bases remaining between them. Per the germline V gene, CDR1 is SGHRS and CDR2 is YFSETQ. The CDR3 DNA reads TGCGCCAGCAGCTTGGTAGCGAGTTCCTACGAGCAGTACTTC. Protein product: CASSLVASSYEQYF.

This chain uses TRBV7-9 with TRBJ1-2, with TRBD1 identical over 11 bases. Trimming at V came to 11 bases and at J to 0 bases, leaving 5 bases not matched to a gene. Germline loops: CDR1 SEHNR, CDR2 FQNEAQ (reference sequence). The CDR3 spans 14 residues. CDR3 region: CASGQGATNYGYTF. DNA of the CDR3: TGTGCCTCAGGACAGGGGGCGACTAACTATGGCTACACCTTC. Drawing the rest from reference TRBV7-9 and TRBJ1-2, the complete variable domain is DTGVSQNPRHKITKRGQNVTFRCDPISEHNRLYWYRQTLGQGPEFLTYFQNEAQLEKSRLLSDRFSAERPKGSFSTLEIQRTEQGDSAMYLCASGQGATNYGYTFGSGTRLTVV.

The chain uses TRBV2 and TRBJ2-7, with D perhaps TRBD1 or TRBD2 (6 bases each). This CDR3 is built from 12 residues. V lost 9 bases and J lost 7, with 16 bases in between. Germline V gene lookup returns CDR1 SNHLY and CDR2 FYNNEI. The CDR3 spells CASHGGRGEQYF. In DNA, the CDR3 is TGTGCCAGTCACGGGGGTAGGGGGGAGCAGTACTTC.

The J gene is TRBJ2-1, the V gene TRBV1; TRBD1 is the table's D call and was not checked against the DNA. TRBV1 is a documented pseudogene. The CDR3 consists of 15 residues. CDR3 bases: TGCACCAGCAGCCAAGTGGGACATGGACACAATGAGCAGTTCTTC. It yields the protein CTSSQVGHGHNEQFF.

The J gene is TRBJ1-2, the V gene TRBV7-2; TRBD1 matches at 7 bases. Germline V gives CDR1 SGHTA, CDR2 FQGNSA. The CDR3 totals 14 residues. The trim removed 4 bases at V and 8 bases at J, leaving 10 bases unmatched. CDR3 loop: CASSSRQGREGYTF. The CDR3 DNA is TGTGCCAGCAGCTCCAGACAGGGCAGGGAGGGCTACACCTTC. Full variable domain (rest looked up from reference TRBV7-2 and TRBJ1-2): GAGVSQSPSNKVTEKGKDVELRCDPISGHTALYWYRQSLGQGLEFLIYFQGNSAPDKSGLPSDRFSAERTGGSVSTLTIQRTQQEDSAVYLCASSSRQGREGYTFGSGTRLTVV.

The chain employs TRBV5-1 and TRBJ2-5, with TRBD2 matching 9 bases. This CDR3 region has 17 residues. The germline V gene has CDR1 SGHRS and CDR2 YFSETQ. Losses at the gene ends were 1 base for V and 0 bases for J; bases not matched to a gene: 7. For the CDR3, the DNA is TGCGCCAGCAGCTTGTGGAGCAGCGGGGGGTACCAAGAGACCCAGTACTTC. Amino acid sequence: CASSLWSSGGYQETQYF.

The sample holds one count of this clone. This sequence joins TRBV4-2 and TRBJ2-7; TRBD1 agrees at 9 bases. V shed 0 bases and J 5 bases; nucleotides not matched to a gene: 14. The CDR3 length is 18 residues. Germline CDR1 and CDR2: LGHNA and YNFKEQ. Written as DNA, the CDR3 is TGTGCCAGCAGCCAAGATTTTGGTGGGACAGGGTTCGCCAACGAGCAGTACTTC. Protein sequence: CASSQDFGGTGFANEQYF.

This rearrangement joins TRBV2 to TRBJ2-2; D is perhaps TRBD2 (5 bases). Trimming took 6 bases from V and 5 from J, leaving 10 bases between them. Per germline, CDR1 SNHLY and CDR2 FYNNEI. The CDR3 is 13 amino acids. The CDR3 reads CASRLVYTGELFF. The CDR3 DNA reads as TGTGCCAGCAGACTAGTGTATACCGGGGAGCTGTTTTTT.

The CDR3 DNA reads TGTGCCAGCAGCAGTCCCGGGACAGGGGTCCAGGATGAGCAGTTCTTC. Amino acid sequence: CASSSPGTGVQDEQFF. The chain uses TRBV7-9 and TRBJ2-1; 10 bases map to TRBD1. Losses at the gene ends were 5 bases for V and 8 bases for J; bases not matched to a gene: 12. CDR3 length: 16 amino acids. Germline loops: CDR1 SEHNR, CDR2 FQNEAQ (reference sequence).

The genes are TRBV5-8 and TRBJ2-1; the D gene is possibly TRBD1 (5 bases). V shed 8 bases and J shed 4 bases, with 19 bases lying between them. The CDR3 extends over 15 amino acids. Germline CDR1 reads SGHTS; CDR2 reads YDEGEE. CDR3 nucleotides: TGTGCCAGTTTCTTTAGACAGAGACTGTACAATGAGCAGTTCTTC. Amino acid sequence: CASFFRQRLYNEQFF.

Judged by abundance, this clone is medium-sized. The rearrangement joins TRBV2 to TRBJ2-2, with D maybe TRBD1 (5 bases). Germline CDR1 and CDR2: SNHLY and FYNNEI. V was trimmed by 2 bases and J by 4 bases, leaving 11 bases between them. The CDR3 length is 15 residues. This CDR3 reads CASSEMATVTGELFF. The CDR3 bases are TGTGCCAGCAGTGAAATGGCGACAGTCACCGGGGAGCTGTTTTTT.

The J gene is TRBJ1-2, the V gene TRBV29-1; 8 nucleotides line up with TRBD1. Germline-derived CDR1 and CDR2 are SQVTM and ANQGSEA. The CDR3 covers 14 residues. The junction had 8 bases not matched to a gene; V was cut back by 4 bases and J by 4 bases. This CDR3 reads CSVGGQGEGYGYTF. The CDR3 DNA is TGCAGCGTTGGCGGACAGGGCGAGGGCTATGGCTACACCTTC.

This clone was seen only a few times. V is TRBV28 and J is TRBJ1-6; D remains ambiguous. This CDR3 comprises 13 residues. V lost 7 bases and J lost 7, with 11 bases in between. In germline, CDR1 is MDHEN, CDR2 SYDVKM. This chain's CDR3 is CASIRRPNSPLHF. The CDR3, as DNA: TGTGCCAGCATCCGCAGGCCAAATTCACCCCTCCACTTT.

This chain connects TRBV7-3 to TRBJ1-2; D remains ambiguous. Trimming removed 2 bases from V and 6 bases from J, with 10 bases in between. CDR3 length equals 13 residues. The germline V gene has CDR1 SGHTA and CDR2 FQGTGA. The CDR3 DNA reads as TGTGCCAGCAGCTTATCCGGAGTGGATGGCTACACCTTC. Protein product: CASSLSGVDGYTF. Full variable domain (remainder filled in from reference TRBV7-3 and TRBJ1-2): GAGVSQTPSNKVTEKGKYVELRCDPISGHTALYWYRQSLGQGPEFLIYFQGTGAADDSGLPNDRFFAVRPEGSVSTLKIQRTERGDSAVYLCASSLSGVDGYTFGSGTRLTVV.